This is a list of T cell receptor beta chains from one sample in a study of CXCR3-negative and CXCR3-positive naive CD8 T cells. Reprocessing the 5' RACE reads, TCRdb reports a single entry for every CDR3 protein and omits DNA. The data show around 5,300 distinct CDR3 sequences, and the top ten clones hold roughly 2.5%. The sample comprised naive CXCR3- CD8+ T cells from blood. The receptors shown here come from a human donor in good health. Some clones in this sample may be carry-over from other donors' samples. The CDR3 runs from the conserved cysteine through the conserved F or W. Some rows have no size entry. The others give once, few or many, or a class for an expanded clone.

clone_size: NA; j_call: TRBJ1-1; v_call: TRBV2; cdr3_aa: CASTWDTLFPEAFF
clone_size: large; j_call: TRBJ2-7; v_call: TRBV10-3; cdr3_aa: CAISATGQSREQYF
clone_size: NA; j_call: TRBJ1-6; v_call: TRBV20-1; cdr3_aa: CSAREEGAYNSPLHF
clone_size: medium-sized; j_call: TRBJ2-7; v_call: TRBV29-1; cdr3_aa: CSALTGTTYEQYF
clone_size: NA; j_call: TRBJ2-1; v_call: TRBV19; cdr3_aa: CASSMGPGGHNEQFF
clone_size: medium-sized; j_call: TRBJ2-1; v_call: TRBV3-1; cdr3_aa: CASSQTSPTVESYNEQFF
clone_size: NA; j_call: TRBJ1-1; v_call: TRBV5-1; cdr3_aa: CASSPWAPAGTEAFF
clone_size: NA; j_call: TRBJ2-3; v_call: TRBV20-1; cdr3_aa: CSARDWQRTDTQYF
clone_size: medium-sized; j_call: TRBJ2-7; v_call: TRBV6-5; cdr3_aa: CASTPGDPSIGLYEQYF
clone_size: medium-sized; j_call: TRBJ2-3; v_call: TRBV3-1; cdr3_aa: CASSQVGRSTDTQYF
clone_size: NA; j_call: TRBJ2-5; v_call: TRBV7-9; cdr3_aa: CASSLSAGARETQYF
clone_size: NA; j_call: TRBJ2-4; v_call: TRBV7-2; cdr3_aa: CASRPGTSGTVAKNIQYF
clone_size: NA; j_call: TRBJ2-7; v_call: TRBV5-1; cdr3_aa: CASGDRLRDEQYF
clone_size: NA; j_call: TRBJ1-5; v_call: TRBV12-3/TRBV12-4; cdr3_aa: CASSLDSIGNQPQHF
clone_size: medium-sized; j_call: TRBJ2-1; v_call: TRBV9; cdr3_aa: CASSLAGVQGNEQFF
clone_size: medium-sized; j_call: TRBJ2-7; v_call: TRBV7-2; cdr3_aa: CASSLEDSPYEQYF
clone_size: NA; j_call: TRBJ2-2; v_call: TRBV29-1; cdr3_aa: CSVDIRGNTGELFF
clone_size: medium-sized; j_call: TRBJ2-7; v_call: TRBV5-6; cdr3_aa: CASSFLAGGRREQYF
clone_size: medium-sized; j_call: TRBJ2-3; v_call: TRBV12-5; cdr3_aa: CASGLDLGRRTTDTQYF
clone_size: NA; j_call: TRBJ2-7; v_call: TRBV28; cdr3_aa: CASSLLQRDYEQYF
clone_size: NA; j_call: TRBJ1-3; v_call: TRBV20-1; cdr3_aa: CSAQEGNTIYF
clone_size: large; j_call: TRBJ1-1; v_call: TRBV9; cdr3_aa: CASTPDRANTEAFF
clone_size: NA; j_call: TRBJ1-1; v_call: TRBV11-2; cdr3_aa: CASSPGILGTNTEAFF
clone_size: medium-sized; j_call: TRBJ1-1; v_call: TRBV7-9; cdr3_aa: CASSLAHPATTEAFF
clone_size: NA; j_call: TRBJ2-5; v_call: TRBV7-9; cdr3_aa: CASSASGGQETQYF
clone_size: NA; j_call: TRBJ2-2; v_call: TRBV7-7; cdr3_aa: CASSPSTGALIPNTGELFF
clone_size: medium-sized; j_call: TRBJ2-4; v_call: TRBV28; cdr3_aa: CASSWLAGVAKNIQYF
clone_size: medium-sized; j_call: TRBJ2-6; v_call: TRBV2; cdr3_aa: CASIGTPSGANVLTF
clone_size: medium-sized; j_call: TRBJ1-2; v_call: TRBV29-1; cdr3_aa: CSVEKGKQGYTF
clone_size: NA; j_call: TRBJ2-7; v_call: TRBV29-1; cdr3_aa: CSVNLLQTGQWGGEQYF
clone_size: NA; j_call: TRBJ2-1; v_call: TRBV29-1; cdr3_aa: CSVGQDPVYNEQFF
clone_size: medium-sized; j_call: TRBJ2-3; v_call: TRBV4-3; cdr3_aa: CASSQEAGVIDTQYF
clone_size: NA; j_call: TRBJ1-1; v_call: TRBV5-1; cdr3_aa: CASSIETTEAFF